The 18 T cell receptor beta chains in this list originate from one sample, sequenced in a study of blood T cell repertoires in COVID-19. Clones were sequenced by immunoSEQ multiplex PCR, and TCRdb holds only the in-frame ones, with some missing. The sample shows about 370,000 clones, around 87% of them seen only once. The sequenced sample consisted of PBMCs or T cells enriched from blood (not recorded which). Receptors were obtained from a man younger than 30 who had recovered from COVID-19.

The V call is TRBV5-1, the J call TRBJ1-3; 8 positions match TRBD1. Germline lookup yields CDR1 SGHRS and CDR2 YFSETQ. V was pared by 1 base and J by 3 bases, with 3 bases of the junction left unmatched. The CDR3 is made up of 15 amino acids. The CDR3 protein is CASSLLGQGGNTIYF. The DNA for the CDR3 is TGCGCCAGCAGCTTGCTAGGACAGGGTGGAAACACCATATATTTT.

V and J are TRBV29-1 and TRBJ1-2; D unclear. CDR1 and CDR2 from the germline V gene are SQVTM and ANQGSEA. The CDR3 consists of 14 residues. V shed 8 bases and J shed 2 bases, with 18 bases lying between them. CDR3 amino acids: CSYRRAGGNYGYTF. The CDR3 DNA follows: TGCAGCTACCGACGGGCAGGAGGCAACTATGGCTACACCTTC.

This chain links TRBV5-1 with TRBJ2-7; D is undetermined. CDR1 and CDR2 (germline): SGHRS, YFSETQ. V was pared by 1 base and J by 4 bases, with 12 bases between. The CDR3 covers 14 residues. The chain's CDR3 is CASSLSASSYEQYF. CDR3 nucleotide sequence: TGCGCCAGCAGCTTGTCGGCTAGTTCGTACGAGCAGTACTTC.

The chain uses TRBV27 and TRBJ1-5, with TRBD1 matching 10 bases. Per germline, CDR1 MNHEY and CDR2 SMNVEV (reference sequence). This CDR3 has 15 amino acids. After removal of 6 bases from V and 7 bases from J, the junction contained 9 bases not matched to a gene. CDR3 sequence (DNA): TGTGCCAGCAGAGCGACAGGGGGCAGGGGGCAGCCCCAGCATTTT. It codes for CASRATGGRGQPQHF.

DNA of the CDR3: TGTGCCAGCAGCGCACGGGGACAGGGAAGGAATGGCTACACCTTC. This codes for CASSARGQGRNGYTF. The gene calls are TRBV9 and TRBJ1-2; 9 bases agree with TRBD1. Germline V gene sequence: CDR1 SGDLS, CDR2 YYNGEE. This CDR3 has 15 residues. The V segment lost 3 bases and the J segment 6 bases; nucleotides outside the gene matches: 9. The full variable domain, with the rest looked up from reference TRBV9 and TRBJ1-2, is DSGVTQTPKHLITATGQRVTLRCSPRSGDLSVYWYQQSLDQGLQFLIQYYNGEERAKGNILERFSAQQFPDLHSELNLSSLELGDSALYFCASSARGQGRNGYTFGSGTRLTVV.

The chain uses TRBV6-2 or TRBV6-3 and TRBJ1-5; TRBD1 might be the D (5 bases). Trimming took 6 bases from V and 2 from J, leaving 11 bases between them. This CDR3 is 14 amino acids long. CDR1 is MNHEY, CDR2 SVGEGT, per germline. The CDR3 DNA is TGTGCCAGCAGCAAAACAGGCGGCAATCAGCCCCAGCATTTT. As protein: CASSKTGGNQPQHF.

The chain is built from TRBV28 and TRBJ2-7; D is possibly TRBD1 (7 bases). CDR3 length: 15 amino acids. Germline V gene lookup returns CDR1 MDHEN and CDR2 SYDVKM. V shed 5 bases and J shed 5 bases, with 19 bases lying between them. Written as DNA, the CDR3 is TGTGCCAGCAGTCCACCAGGGCAGGGGGGCGACGAGCAGTACTTC. This gives the protein CASSPPGQGGDEQYF. Full variable domain (remainder filled in from reference TRBV28 and TRBJ2-7): DVKVTQSSRYLVKRTGEKVFLECVQDMDHENMFWYRQDPGLGLRLIYFSYDVKMKEKGDIPEGYSVSREKKERFSLILESASTNQTSMYLCASSPPGQGGDEQYFGPGTRLTVT.

The V and J genes are TRBV19 and TRBJ2-6, with D unclear. Per germline, CDR1 LNHDA and CDR2 SQIVND (reference sequence). Trimming removed 6 bases from V and 0 bases from J, with 12 bases in between. The CDR3 is 16 amino acids. CDR3 residues: CASRPLANSGANVLTF. The CDR3 coding sequence is TGTGCCAGTAGGCCCTTAGCCAACTCTGGGGCCAACGTCCTGACTTTC.

The chain is built from TRBV9 and TRBJ2-7; 9 nucleotides align to TRBD1. V lost 3 bases to trimming and J lost 5 bases; unmatched junction nucleotides: 12. Per germline, CDR1 SGDLS and CDR2 YYNGEE. This CDR3 is 16 amino acids long. Written as DNA, the CDR3 is TGTGCCAGCAGCGCCCAAAGTGGGACAGGGACAAACGAGCAGTACTTC. Translated, it gives CASSAQSGTGTNEQYF.

V and J are TRBV19 and TRBJ1-3, with D unresolved. The germline gives CDR1 LNHDA, CDR2 SQIVND (reference sequence). CDR3 length: 14 residues. The ends were cut back, 7 bases at V and 1 base at J, with 11 bases in the middle. The CDR3 loop is CASTEDPSGNTIYF. CDR3 bases: TGTGCCAGTACTGAGGATCCATCTGGAAACACCATATATTTT.

The rearrangement links TRBV5-1 to TRBJ2-3; TRBD1 matches 7 bases. The length of the CDR3 is 15 residues. V was pared by 6 bases and J by 0 bases, with 7 bases of the junction left unmatched. Looked up from germline, CDR1 is SGHRS and CDR2 is YFSETQ. The CDR3 nucleotides are TGCGCCAGCACCCCAGAGGGGGCCAGCACAGATACGCAGTATTTT. Its protein product is CASTPEGASTDTQYF.

The rearrangement links TRBV7-7 to TRBJ2-3, with D tentatively TRBD1 (6 bases). Germline V gene data show CDR1 as SSHAT and CDR2 as FNYEAQ (reference sequence). Trimming stripped 0 bases from V and 3 bases from J, with 10 bases between. The length of the CDR3 is 15 residues. Here the CDR3 DNA reads TGTGCCAGCAGCTTAGCTCAGGGGAGTACAGATACGCAGTATTTT. It is translated as CASSLAQGSTDTQYF.

The chain joins TRBV11-3 to TRBJ1-1, with 7 bases that match TRBD1. Looked up from germline, CDR1 is SGHNT and CDR2 is YENEEA. J lost 7 bases, V lost 3 bases, and 5 bases had no gene match. This CDR3 comprises 13 residues. In DNA, the CDR3 is TGTGCCAGCAGCTTTGGGACAGTGGGTGAAGCTTTCTTT. Amino acids: CASSFGTVGEAFF.

V and J are TRBV27 and TRBJ2-1; TRBD1 might be the D (6 bases). In germline, CDR1 is MNHEY, CDR2 SMNVEV (reference sequence). Trimming left V 6 bases short and J 2 bases short, with 23 bases between. The CDR3 consists of 18 residues. CDR3 region: CASSISSETGWAYNEQFF. The DNA for the CDR3 is TGTGCCAGCAGCATAAGCTCCGAAACAGGGTGGGCCTACAATGAGCAGTTCTTC.

The gene calls are TRBV19 and TRBJ1-4, with TRBD1 identical over 9 bases. The V gene end was trimmed by 8 bases and the J gene end by 11 bases; junction bases not matched to a gene: 9. The V gene's germline CDR1 is LNHDA and CDR2 SQIVND (reference sequence). This CDR3 contains 13 residues. The CDR3 reads CASGRGGQGKLFF. The DNA of the CDR3 is TGTGCCAGTGGAAGGGGTGGACAGGGGAAACTGTTTTTT.

For the CDR3, the DNA is TGTGCCAGCAGCACTCTTCAGGGTGCGGCTAATGAAAAACTGTTTTTT. It translates to CASSTLQGAANEKLFF. This rearrangement joins TRBV27 to TRBJ1-4, with D tentatively TRBD1 (5 bases). In germline, CDR1 is MNHEY, CDR2 SMNVEV (reference sequence). The ends were cut back, 6 bases at V and 3 bases at J, with 17 bases in the middle. The CDR3 length is 16 residues.

This rearrangement joins TRBV25-1 to TRBJ1-4; D not resolved. The length of the CDR3 is 15 residues. Per germline, CDR1 MGHDK and CDR2 SYGVNS. Deletions cut 0 bases from V and 3 bases from J, with 8 bases between. DNA of the CDR3: TGTGCCAGCAGTGAATACAGACTGGCTAATGAAAAACTGTTTTTT. Translated, it gives CASSEYRLANEKLFF.

The chain employs TRBV25-1 and TRBJ2-2; 12 bases line up with TRBD1. With 6 bases clipped from V and 0 bases from J, the junction kept 5 bases outside the gene matches. The CDR3 contains 17 residues. Germline V CDR1 and CDR2: MGHDK, SYGVNS. The CDR3 DNA is TGTGCCAGCAGGGGACAGGGGGCGCCTACGAACACCGGGGAGCTGTTTTTT. Encoded protein: CASRGQGAPTNTGELFF.